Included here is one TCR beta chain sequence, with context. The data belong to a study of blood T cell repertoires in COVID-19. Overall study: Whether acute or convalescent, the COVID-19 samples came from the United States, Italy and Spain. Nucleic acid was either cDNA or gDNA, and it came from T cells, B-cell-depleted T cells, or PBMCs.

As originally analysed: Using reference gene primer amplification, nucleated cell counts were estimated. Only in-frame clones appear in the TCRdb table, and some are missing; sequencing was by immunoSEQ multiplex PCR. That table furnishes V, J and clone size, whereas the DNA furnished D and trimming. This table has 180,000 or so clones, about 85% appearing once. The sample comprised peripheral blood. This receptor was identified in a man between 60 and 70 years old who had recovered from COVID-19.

The DNA of the CDR3 is TGTGCCAGCAGCCCGGGGGGGGGCACCGGCTATGGCTACACCTTC. It is translated as CASSPGGGTGYGYTF. The rearrangement links TRBV7-3 to TRBJ1-2, with D possibly matching TRBD1 (6 bases). V lost 5 bases, J lost 4 bases, and 17 bases lay in between. The CDR3 totals 15 residues. The germline gives CDR1 SGHTA, CDR2 FQGTGA.